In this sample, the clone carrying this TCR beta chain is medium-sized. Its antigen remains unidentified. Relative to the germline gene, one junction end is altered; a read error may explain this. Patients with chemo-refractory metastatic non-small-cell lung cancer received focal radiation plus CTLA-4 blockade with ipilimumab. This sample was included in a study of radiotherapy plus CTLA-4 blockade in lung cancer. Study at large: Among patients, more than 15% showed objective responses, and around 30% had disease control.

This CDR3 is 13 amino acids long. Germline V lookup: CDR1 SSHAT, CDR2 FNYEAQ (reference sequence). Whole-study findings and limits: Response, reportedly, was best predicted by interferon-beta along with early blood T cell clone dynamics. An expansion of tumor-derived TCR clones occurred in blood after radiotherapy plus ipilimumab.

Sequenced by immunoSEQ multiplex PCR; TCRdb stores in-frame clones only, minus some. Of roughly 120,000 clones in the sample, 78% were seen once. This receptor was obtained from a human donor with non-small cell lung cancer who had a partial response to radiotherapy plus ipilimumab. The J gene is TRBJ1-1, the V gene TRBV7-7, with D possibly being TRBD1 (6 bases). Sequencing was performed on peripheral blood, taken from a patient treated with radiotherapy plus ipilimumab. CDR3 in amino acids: CASSADRNTEAFF. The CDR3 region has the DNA TGTGCTAGCAGCGCGGACAGGAACACTGAAGCTTTCTTT.